The T cell receptor (beta chain) under discussion was sequenced for a study of control samples from healthy donors and cancer patients. Only one count was recorded for this clone. Trimming stripped 5 bases from V and 1 base from J, with 8 bases between. The length of the CDR3 is 13 residues. CDR1 LNHDA and CDR2 SQIVND come from the germline V gene (reference sequence). Data came from immunoSEQ multiplex PCR; TCRdb stores just in-frame clones and leaves some out. Among about 170,000 clones listed, 85% to 95% were seen once. Source material: blood. The clonotype was recovered from a woman under 30 in good health. The J gene is TRBJ1-1, the V gene TRBV19; D unresolved. The CDR3 nucleotides read TGTGCCAGTAGTCGGGTACAGAACACTGAAGCTTTCTTT. It yields the protein CASSRVQNTEAFF.